These 15 T cell receptor beta chains originate from one sample sequenced in a study of blood T cells in healthy people across ages (dated by TCRdb to between 2014 and 2016). Library method: 5' RACE. Sequencing took place on an Illumina HiSeq 2500. The second PCR ran for roughly 6 to 11 cycles and used a J-beta primer mix along with a sample-barcoded 5' primer. Clones were called with MiXCR by TCRdb after fastp trimmed the public reads at Q25, and only in-frame beta chains were retained. Rows with one shared CDR3 protein collapse into an entry with the most common genes and DNA. The sample has 750,000 to 850,000 distinct CDR3 sequences on record, more than 20% of them singletons. The ten top clones hold 3% to 4.5% of the sample. These data also formed part of another study, on T cells of mothers and their children.

The sample comprised blood. Receptor source: a boy aged 10-17 years in good health.

This sequence joins TRBV7-9 and TRBJ2-7; D tentatively reads TRBD1 or TRBD2 (6 bases each). CDR1 is SEHNR and CDR2 is FQNEAQ in the germline V gene (reference sequence). Deletions cut 3 bases from V and 3 bases from J, with 18 bases between. CDR3 length: 16 amino acids. The CDR3 spells CASSFVGPGAFYEQYF. CDR3 nucleotides: TGTGCCAGCAGCTTTGTGGGGCCGGGGGCATTCTACGAGCAGTACTTC.

This clonotype was counted only a few times. The chain combines TRBV20-1 with TRBJ2-7, with TRBD1 as a possible D gene (5 bases). Germline loops: CDR1 DFQATT, CDR2 SNEGSKA (reference sequence). Trimming stripped 5 bases from V and 3 bases from J, with 11 bases between. The CDR3 length is 12 residues. CDR3 sequence: CSAVPDSYEQYF. The DNA for the CDR3 is TGCAGTGCTGTGCCCGACAGCTACGAGCAGTACTTC.

The chain combines TRBV2 with TRBJ1-4; 8 bases align to TRBD1. The CDR3 runs to 17 residues. V shed 5 bases and J 8 bases; nucleotides not matched to a gene: 16. The germline V gene encodes CDR1 SNHLY and CDR2 FYNNEI. The CDR3: CASSTTSTGTGLEKLFF. The DNA of the CDR3 is TGTGCCAGCAGTACAACTTCCACCGGGACAGGCCTAGAAAAACTGTTTTTT. The complete variable domain, with remaining parts taken from reference TRBV2 and TRBJ1-4, reads EPEVTQTPSHQVTQMGQEVILRCVPISNHLYFYWYRQILGQKVEFLVSFYNNEISEKSEIFDDQFSVERPDGSNFTLKIRSTKLEDSAMYFCASSTTSTGTGLEKLFFGSGTQLSVL.

The chain combines TRBV28 with TRBJ2-4, with TRBD1 matching 8 bases. V gave up 5 bases and J gave up 0 bases; unmatched junction bases: 6. CDR1 MDHEN and CDR2 SYDVKM come from the germline V gene. CDR3 size: 16 residues. The CDR3 region is CASSQPGQVAKNIQYF. In DNA form, the CDR3 reads TGTGCCAGCAGTCAGCCGGGACAGGTAGCCAAAAACATTCAGTACTTC.

This clonotype was counted only a few times. The chain links TRBV7-9 to TRBJ1-2; 7 bases align to TRBD1. Per germline, CDR1 SEHNR and CDR2 FQNEAQ (reference sequence). The CDR3 length is 16 residues. J lost 6 bases, V lost 8 bases, and 18 bases had no gene match. CDR3 sequence reads: CASGTPKGAHNDGYTF. The CDR3, as DNA: TGTGCCAGCGGGACACCTAAGGGGGCCCACAACGATGGCTACACCTTC.

The chain carries TRBV6-1 and TRBJ1-4; 11 bases line up with TRBD1. Germline CDR1 reads MNHNS; CDR2 reads SASEGT. The CDR3 is 19 residues long. After removal of 5 bases from V and 6 bases from J, the junction contained 17 bases not matched to a gene. The DNA for the CDR3 is TGTGCCAGCAGTCCCCTACCTTTTGGGGGGGACAGGGGGGATGAAAAACTGTTTTTT. This codes for CASSPLPFGGDRGDEKLFF.

This clonotype has a handful of counts. This rearrangement joins TRBV19 to TRBJ1-4, with 8 bases matching TRBD1. Germline V gene lookup returns CDR1 LNHDA and CDR2 SQIVND (reference sequence). The J segment lost 7 bases and the V segment lost 4 bases, leaving 5 bases of the junction unmatched. The CDR3 sequence is 14 residues long. CDR3 protein: CASSNRDRFEKLFF. The CDR3, as DNA: TGTGCCAGTAGTAACCGGGACAGGTTTGAAAAACTGTTTTTT.

The chain couples TRBV27 to TRBJ1-2; 7 nucleotides agree with TRBD1. V dropped 3 bases and J dropped 8; count of bases not matched to a gene: 12. The germline V gene encodes CDR1 MNHEY and CDR2 SMNVEV (reference sequence). This CDR3 spans 15 amino acids. The CDR3 spells CASSFAQGGVRGYTF. CDR3 bases: TGTGCCAGCAGTTTCGCTCAGGGGGGCGTCCGGGGCTACACCTTC.

This rearrangement joins TRBV7-9 to TRBJ2-5, with D unclear. The J call may be in error: the DNA end matches TRBJ2-7 better. Germline V CDR1 and CDR2: SEHNR, FQNEAQ (reference sequence). The CDR3 has 17 residues. CDR3 sequence reads: CASSLGLRPDAINEQYF. The CDR3 coding sequence is TGTGCCAGCAGCTTAGGGTTACGGCCAGACGCGATAAACGAGCAGTACTTC.

V usage is TRBV9 and J usage is TRBJ2-7; no clear D. The V end lost 5 bases, the J end lost 2 bases, and 14 bases lay between the germline ends. The CDR3 loop spans 14 amino acids. Looked up from germline, CDR1 is SGDLS and CDR2 is YYNGEE. The CDR3 coding sequence is TGTGCCAGCAGTGCCGGAGACGGAGCCTACGAGCAGTACTTC. Protein product: CASSAGDGAYEQYF. Together with reference TRBV9 and TRBJ2-7, the CDR3 gives the full variable domain: DSGVTQTPKHLITATGQRVTLRCSPRSGDLSVYWYQQSLDQGLQFLIQYYNGEERAKGNILERFSAQQFPDLHSELNLSSLELGDSALYFCASSAGDGAYEQYFGPGTRLTVT.

This clonotype appeared a few times. V usage is TRBV29-1 and J usage is TRBJ1-1, with TRBD1 as a possible D gene (5 bases). CDR1 and CDR2 (germline): SQVTM, ANQGSEA. V was trimmed by 5 bases and J by 5 bases, leaving 18 bases between them. The CDR3 spans 14 residues. In DNA form, the CDR3 reads TGCAGCGTTCGCTCAGGGCCTTTCGAGACTGAAGCTTTCTTT. It is translated as CSVRSGPFETEAFF.

This chain joins TRBV28 and TRBJ1-2; D may be TRBD1 (5 bases). The V gene lost 10 bases and the J gene lost 8 bases, with 29 bases spanning the gap. CDR3 length: 16 amino acids. Germline CDR1 reads MDHEN; CDR2 reads SYDVKM. CDR3 sequence (DNA): TGTGCCACCGAAATTTTAGGGGTAAGCCCCTCCGACGGCTACACCTTC. This sequence encodes CATEILGVSPSDGYTF.

This clonotype was seen a few times. A much larger clone sits a single nucleotide away, making a read error possible. The V and J genes are TRBV20-1 and TRBJ2-2; tentative D call: TRBD2 (5 bases). Germline CDR1 and CDR2: DFQATT and SNEGSKA (reference sequence). The CDR3 sequence is 13 residues long. The CDR3 bases are TGCAGTGCTACCGGGGAGAACACCGGGGAGCCGTTTTTT. Translation gives CSATGENTGEPFF.

The CDR3 sequence: CASTPLAGTDTQYF. The CDR3 region has the DNA TGCGCCAGCACCCCACTAGCGGGTACAGATACGCAGTATTTT. The V call is TRBV5-1, the J call TRBJ2-3; 9 nucleotides agree with TRBD2. The CDR3 totals 14 residues. The V and J ends lost 6 bases and 3 bases, in that order; junction bases with no gene match: 5. Germline loops: CDR1 SGHRS, CDR2 YFSETQ.

This chain joins TRBV7-6 and TRBJ2-7, with D unclear. Trimming removed 3 bases at V and 6 bases at J, with 6 bases between. Germline values: CDR1 SGHVS, CDR2 FNYEAQ. The CDR3 runs 11 residues. The CDR3 loop reads CASSFSAEQYF. CDR3 nucleotide sequence: TGTGCCAGCAGCTTTTCGGCCGAGCAGTACTTC.